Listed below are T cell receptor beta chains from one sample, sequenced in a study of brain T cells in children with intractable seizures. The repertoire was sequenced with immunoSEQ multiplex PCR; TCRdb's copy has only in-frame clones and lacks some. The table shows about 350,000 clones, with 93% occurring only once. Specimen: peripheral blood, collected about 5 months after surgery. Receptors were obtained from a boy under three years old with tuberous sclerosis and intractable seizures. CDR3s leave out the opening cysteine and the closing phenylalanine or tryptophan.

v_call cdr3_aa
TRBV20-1 SAHRVSGYT
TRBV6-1 ASSEGWGGEQY
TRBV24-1 ATSDPTDYNEQF
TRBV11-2 ASSPGQGYYSNQPQH
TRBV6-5 ASSYASTGFGNTIY
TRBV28 ASSRISNTEAF
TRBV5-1 ASSWTGDSGNTIY
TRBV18 ASSPRGTGNTGELF
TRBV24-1 ATSGLGNTEAF
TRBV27 ASSLSASTDTQY
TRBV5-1 ASSQDRAAGELF
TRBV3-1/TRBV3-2 ASSLGQGARNTEAF
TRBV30 AWSYVRTAAGANVLT
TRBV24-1 ATSDLSTNYGYT
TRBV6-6 ASSFQTSNTEAF
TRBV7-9 ASSSPAGASSYNEQF
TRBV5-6 ASQINSNTEAF
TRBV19 ASSRDLVYGYT
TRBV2 ASRPGGLAWDTQY
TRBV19 ASSPSGGNTGELF
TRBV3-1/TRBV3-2 ASSQGFSGRAPDTQY
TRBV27 ASTERDKDEQY
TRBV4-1 ASSQEGLAPYEQY
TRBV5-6 ASSPGLVSHYPRDEQY
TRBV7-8 ASSFSPDSLCYGYT
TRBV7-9 AGQTDYEQY
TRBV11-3 ASSERQGTYNEQF
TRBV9 ASSVGLLTVSYNEQF
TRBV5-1 ASSLQGAAWEQY